The subject of this entry is one TCR beta chain. Its antigen is as yet unknown. One junction end disagrees with the germline gene, perhaps due to a read error. The data originate from a study of blood T cells in healthy people across ages. Each sample yielded at least 5 micrograms of PBMC total RNA. General study results and limits: Naive CD4+ cells and diversity were both higher in long-lived donors than in aged donors.

In germline, CDR1 is MNHNY, CDR2 SVGAGI (reference sequence). CDR3 size: 17 residues. Through a sample-barcoded 5' primer and a J-beta primer mix, a second PCR was run for about 6 to 11 cycles. TCRdb re-called the 5' RACE reads with MiXCR, one entry per CDR3 protein. The data contain approximately 670,000 distinct CDR3 sequences, 40% to 45% of them singletons. Sequenced: blood. The genes are TRBV6-6 and TRBJ2-3; 7 bases line up with TRBD1. The receptor's source is a man older than 75 in good health. CDR3 in amino acids: CASSYSAGIKGTDAQYF. CDR3 in DNA: TGTGCCAGCAGTTACTCAGCCGGGATTAAGGGGACAGATGCGCAGTATTTT.